These 13 T cell receptor beta chains were all obtained from the same sample, sequenced in a study of OX40 agonist ivuxolimab in advanced cancers. Clones were read by immunoSEQ multiplex PCR, and TCRdb kept only the in-frame ones, dropping some. The data contain more than 15,000 clones, 78% of them singletons. The material sequenced was CD4+ or CD8+ T cells sorted from blood, taken in a trial of the OX40 agonist ivuxolimab. Receptors originate from an adult with an advanced solid tumor such as melanoma, head and neck, liver or kidney cancer.

The chain carries TRBV12-2 and TRBJ2-7; the table's D call, TRBD2, was not checked against the DNA. TRBV12-2 is flagged as a pseudogene. This CDR3 has 14 residues. The CDR3 protein is CASSYLEGRSEQYF. CDR3 bases: TGTGCCAGCAGCTACCTGGAGGGCCGTAGCGAGCAGTACTTC.

This clone was observed once. The same CDR3 also results from other DNA sequences found in this sample. The rearrangement joins TRBV29-1 to TRBJ2-3; perhaps TRBD1 as D (5 bases). The CDR3 extends over 11 amino acids. V gave up 6 bases and J gave up 6 bases, with 10 bases separating them. Looked up from germline, CDR1 is SQVTM and CDR2 is ANQGSEA. The CDR3 loop reads CSVLTADTQYF. In DNA, the CDR3 is TGCAGCGTCTTGACAGCGGATACGCAGTATTTT.

The chain joins TRBV4-2 to TRBJ2-1, with 13 bases matching TRBD2. The junction had 13 bases not matched to a gene; V was cut back by 2 bases and J by 0 bases. This CDR3 contains 21 residues. In germline, CDR1 is LGHNA, CDR2 YNFKEQ. DNA of the CDR3: TGTGCCAGCAGCCAACCAGAGCTAGGACTAGCGGGAGCTAGCTCCTACAATGAGCAGTTCTTC. As protein: CASSQPELGLAGASSYNEQFF.

This clone is a singleton in its sample. The chain employs TRBV12-5 and TRBJ2-7; 7 nucleotides agree with TRBD1. The CDR3 is 17 residues long. J was trimmed by 2 bases and V by 5 bases; bases with no gene match: 15. Germline V gene data show CDR1 as LGHNT and CDR2 as FRNRAP. In nucleotides, the CDR3 is TGTGCTAGTGGTCCTCCCCCCCCAACAGGGGACCCCTACGAGCAGTACTTC. It encodes CASGPPPPTGDPYEQYF. Drawing the rest from reference TRBV12-5 and TRBJ2-7, the complete variable domain is DARVTQTPRHKVTEMGQEVTMRCQPILGHNTVFWYRQTMMQGLELLAYFRNRAPLDDSGMPKDRFSAEMPDATLATLKIQPSEPRDSAVYFCASGPPPPTGDPYEQYFGPGTRLTVT.

The rearrangement links TRBV6-5 to TRBJ2-1; D gene unclear. The CDR3 loop spans 11 amino acids. The V and J ends lost 5 bases and 15 bases respectively, with 14 bases between them. CDR1 is MNHEY, CDR2 SVGAGI, per germline. DNA for the CDR3: TGTGCCAGCAGTGAAGCTTTTATACCGTTCTTC. This translates into CASSEAFIPFF.

V is TRBV28 and J is TRBJ2-1, with 12 nucleotides matching TRBD2. The germline CDR1 and CDR2 sequences are MDHEN and SYDVKM. The CDR3 totals 13 residues. With 11 bases clipped from V and 9 bases from J, the junction kept 8 bases outside the gene matches. The CDR3 DNA is TGTGCCTGCTATCAGGGACTAGCGGGTGAGCAGTTCTTC. Its protein product is CACYQGLAGEQFF.

This rearrangement joins TRBV5-1 to TRBJ2-5; 11 bases line up with TRBD1. After removal of 4 bases from V and 4 bases from J, the junction contained 12 bases not matched to a gene. CDR1 is SGHRS, CDR2 YFSETQ, per germline. CDR3 size: 17 residues. The CDR3 sequence: CASSRPGTGTGGETQYF. CDR3 bases: TGCGCCAGCAGCCGCCCCGGAACGGGGACAGGGGGAGAGACCCAGTACTTC.

This clone has a handful of counts. The identical CDR3 is also encoded by other nucleotide sequences in the sample. J is TRBJ1-5 and V is TRBV19, with D possibly TRBD1 on 5 matching bases. The CDR3 has 13 amino acids. Germline values: CDR1 LNHDA, CDR2 SQIVND (reference sequence). Trimming stripped 1 base from V and 7 bases from J, with 8 bases between. CDR3 nucleotide sequence: TGTGCCAGTAGTATAGTGAGGGGACAGCCCCAGCATTTT. It codes for CASSIVRGQPQHF.

The V gene is TRBV4-1, the J gene TRBJ1-6; no clear D. Germline CDR1 is MGHRA and CDR2 is YSYEKL. The CDR3 has 16 amino acids. Trimming stripped 4 bases from V and 8 bases from J, with 18 bases between. The CDR3 is CASSLAGPSGYSPLHF. The CDR3 region has the DNA TGCGCCAGCAGCCTCGCAGGACCGAGTGGTTATTCACCCCTCCACTTT.

The chain is built from TRBV28 and TRBJ2-7, with D unresolved. Germline V gene sequence: CDR1 MDHEN, CDR2 SYDVKM. The CDR3 is made up of 16 amino acids. With 6 bases removed from V and 0 bases from J, the gap between germline ends came to 18 bases. CDR3 DNA: TGTGCCAGCAGCCAACCCTATGGGCGGACCTCCTACGAGCAGTACTTC. Amino acids: CASSQPYGRTSYEQYF.

J is TRBJ1-1 and V is TRBV6-1; D call uncertain. The germline V gene has CDR1 MNHNS and CDR2 SASEGT. V lost 9 bases, J lost 11 bases, and 7 bases lay in between. The CDR3 is made up of 8 amino acids. The CDR3 is CARARAFF. CDR3 nucleotides: TGTGCCAGAGCTCGGGCTTTCTTT.

The chain recombines TRBV4-3 with TRBJ2-3; perhaps TRBD2 as D (6 bases). V was cut by 6 bases and J by 5 bases, with 21 bases left in between. The CDR3 loop spans 16 amino acids. Germline-derived CDR1 and CDR2 are LGHNA and YSLEER. In DNA, the CDR3 is TGCGCCAGCAGTCCCTCCCCCGGTTTGGGGGGAGATACGCAGTATTTT. Protein sequence: CASSPSPGLGGDTQYF.

This chain links TRBV4-1 with TRBJ2-1; 12 nucleotides agree with TRBD2. The V and J ends lost 0 bases and 8 bases, in that order; junction bases with no gene match: 5. This CDR3 has 16 amino acids. CDR1 and CDR2 (germline): MGHRA, YSYEKL. The CDR3 DNA follows: TGCGCCAGCAGCCAAGAGGTACTAGCGGGAGGTGATGAGCAGTTCTTC. As protein: CASSQEVLAGGDEQFF.